This T cell receptor beta chain emerged from a study of shared clonotypes between healthy human individuals. Produced via immunoSEQ multiplex PCR; TCRdb's table is partial and in-frame only. There are roughly 1,600,000 clones in the sample; around 98.5% occur only once, and over 0.3% lies in the top ten. CDR3 length equals 12 residues. The germline gives CDR1 MNHNS, CDR2 SASEGT. The sequence was obtained from a man aged 25-40 years in good health. Sequencing was done on a sample of naive CD4+ T cells sorted from blood. Subset defined: CD45RA+ positively selected. The chain employs TRBV6-1 and TRBJ2-1, with D perhaps TRBD1 (5 bases). CDR3 nucleotide sequence: TGTGCGTCAGTACAGGTTATGAATGAGCAGTTCTTC. Protein product: CASVQVMNEQFF.